Listed below are T cell receptor beta chains from one sample, sequenced in a study of T cell clusters in autoimmune cytopenias. One entry per CDR3 protein, without DNA, is what TCRdb gives after re-calling the multiplex PCR reads. Listed are several thousand distinct CDR3 sequences; just under 8.5% falls within the top ten. The sample also formed part of further work on T cell repertoires in aging, cancer and after chemotherapy.

Specimen: peripheral blood. Receptor source: a human donor in good health. Each CDR3 is given with its conserved first and last residue. Not all rows give a size; the values are once, few, many and, for expanded clones, a class.

j_call,clone_size,v_call,cdr3_aa
TRBJ2-6,NA,TRBV30,CAWRGALGATGANVLTF
TRBJ2-3,NA,TRBV11-3,CASSPGLAGGPADTQYF
TRBJ2-3,large,TRBV29-1,CSVTSPLFGRANTDTQYF
TRBJ1-3,NA,TRBV5-6,CASSPGGNTIYF
TRBJ1-3,NA,TRBV5-6,CASSLIRGATEAPFRNTIYF
TRBJ1-5,NA,TRBV6-6,CASSYGQYSNQPQHF
TRBJ1-1,medium-sized,TRBV19,CASSMGTPVRGNTEAFF
TRBJ2-1,NA,TRBV5-3,CARSLQRGWNEQFF
TRBJ2-2,NA,TRBV6-6,CASIGGSGELFF
TRBJ2-1,medium-sized,TRBV11-3,CASSLRDYEQFF
TRBJ1-2,NA,TRBV10-3,CAISAGTETTNYGYTF
TRBJ1-2,medium-sized,TRBV15,CATSIGGVYGYTF
TRBJ1-6,NA,TRBV27,CASSLVSSNSPLHF
TRBJ2-2,medium-sized,TRBV6-5,CASRFLLAGGLVTGELFF